This T cell receptor beta chain was retrieved from a study of blood T cells in healthy people across ages. Germline loops: CDR1 GTSNPN, CDR2 SVGIG (reference sequence). Trimming cost V 7 bases and J 2 bases, with 15 bases left between them. This CDR3 has 14 residues. Sample-barcoded 5' priming and a J-beta primer mix drove a second PCR of roughly 6 to 12 cycles. From the 5' RACE reads, TCRdb called clonotypes with MiXCR, one entry per CDR3 protein. The sample lists approximately 1,700,000 distinct CDR3 sequences; about two fifths were seen once. Only a few counts were recorded for this clonotype. In each sample, at least 7 million PBMCs were isolated.

Sequenced material: blood. This sequence joins TRBV30 and TRBJ2-1, with D perhaps matching TRBD2 (6 bases). The receptor was derived from a human donor in good health. The DNA for the CDR3 is TGTGCCTTCGTCGTGGCGGGGCCCTACAATGAGCAGTTCTTC. This encodes CAFVVAGPYNEQFF. Variable domain in full (rest from reference TRBV30 and TRBJ2-1): SQTIHQWPATLVQPVGSPLSLECTVEGTSNPNLYWYRQAAGRGLQLLFYSVGIGQISSEVPQNLSASRPQDRQFILSSKKLLLSDSGFYLCAFVVAGPYNEQFFGPGTRLTVL.